This T cell receptor beta chain is from a study of identical twins. Each CDR3 protein is one row after TCRdb ran MiXCR on the 5' RACE reads. The sample contains roughly 700,000 distinct CDR3 sequences, under 9% of which appear only once. In this sample, this clonotype turned up many times. Trimming stripped 0 bases from V and 0 bases from J, with 18 bases between. In germline, CDR1 is DFQATT, CDR2 SNEGSKA (reference sequence). This CDR3 is 17 amino acids long. These data were also reused for a study on yellow fever vaccine responses in identical twins.

This sequence joins TRBV20-1 and TRBJ2-7, with D perhaps TRBD1 (6 bases). The sample consisted of PBMCs. The receptor's source is a woman between 18 and 30 years old in good health. The chain's CDR3 is CSARDLWGQGTSYEQYF. Written as DNA, the CDR3 is TGCAGTGCTAGAGATCTGTGGGGGCAGGGGACCTCCTACGAGCAGTACTTC.